Below are 11 T cell receptor beta chains sequenced from a single sample in a study of blood T cell repertoires in COVID-19. The data were produced by immunoSEQ multiplex PCR, yet TCRdb's version contains in-frame clones alone and is incomplete. The table lists about 240,000 clones, about nine tenths of them singletons, with around 6.9% in the top ten. Sequences were obtained from peripheral blood. Receptors were obtained from a man in his sixties who had recovered from COVID-19.

The V and J genes are TRBV7-2 and TRBJ1-2; D ambiguous. Germline V lookup: CDR1 SGHTA, CDR2 FQGNSA. CDR3 size: 13 residues. V dropped 0 bases and J dropped 5 bases, with 7 bases sitting between them. The CDR3 sequence: CASSLAQSYGYTF. DNA of the CDR3: TGTGCCAGCAGCTTAGCGCAGTCATATGGCTACACCTTC.

The gene calls are TRBV14 and TRBJ2-6; D perhaps matches TRBD2 (5 bases). Per the germline V gene, CDR1 is SGHDN and CDR2 is FVKESK. There are 14 residues in the CDR3. V gave up 8 bases and J gave up 0 bases, with 8 bases separating them. The CDR3, as DNA: TGTGCCAGCGGGGAGAGCTCTGGGGCCAACGTCCTGACTTTC. It specifies CASGESSGANVLTF.

This clone was counted a few times. The rearrangement joins TRBV6-5 to TRBJ1-3; D remains ambiguous. Germline CDR1 reads MNHEY; CDR2 reads SVGAGI. Trimming cost V 9 bases and J 2 bases, with 11 bases left between them. The CDR3 totals 13 residues. The CDR3, as DNA: TGTGCCAGTTGGCGGGCTGCTGGAAACACCATATATTTT. It encodes CASWRAAGNTIYF.

J is TRBJ1-3 and V is TRBV19, with D hard to call. The V and J ends lost 2 bases and 4 bases respectively, with 9 bases between them. The length of the CDR3 is 14 residues. Looked up from germline, CDR1 is LNHDA and CDR2 is SQIVND (reference sequence). The CDR3: CASSIPAAGNTIYF. The CDR3 bases are TGTGCCAGTAGTATACCCGCGGCGGGAAACACCATATATTTT. Full variable domain (outside the CDR3, taken from reference TRBV19 and TRBJ1-3): DGGITQSPKYLFRKEGQNVTLSCEQNLNHDAMYWYRQDPGQGLRLIYYSQIVNDFQKGDIAEGYSVSREKKESFPLTVTSAQKNPTAFYLCASSIPAAGNTIYFGEGSWLTVV.

The chain recombines TRBV5-1 with TRBJ2-1; 14 bases are a match to TRBD2. The CDR3 loop spans 15 amino acids. Germline loops: CDR1 SGHRS, CDR2 YFSETQ. With 4 bases clipped from V and 7 bases from J, the junction kept 4 bases outside the gene matches. Here the CDR3 reads CASSEGLAGENEQFF. The CDR3 DNA reads as TGCGCCAGCAGCGAGGGACTAGCGGGGGAAAATGAGCAGTTCTTC.

This sequence joins TRBV5-4 and TRBJ1-2; TRBD1 aligns across 9 bases. The CDR3 is made up of 15 amino acids. With 3 bases clipped from V and 1 base from J, the junction kept 4 bases outside the gene matches. CDR1 SGHNT and CDR2 YYREEE come from the germline V gene (reference sequence). The CDR3 DNA is TGTGCCAGCAGCTCACGACAGGGGGGTAACTATGGCTACACCTTC. It specifies CASSSRQGGNYGYTF.

The gene calls are TRBV2 and TRBJ2-3; 8 bases are a match to TRBD1. V shed 4 bases, J shed 5 bases, and the junction held 8 bases outside the gene matches. Germline-derived CDR1 and CDR2 are SNHLY and FYNNEI. The CDR3 extends over 15 amino acids. The CDR3 region is CASSGGRGRVDTQYF. CDR3 in DNA: TGTGCCAGCAGTGGGGGCAGGGGGCGCGTAGATACGCAGTATTTT.

The V call is TRBV25-1, the J call TRBJ2-3, with 7 nucleotides matching TRBD1. After removal of 3 bases from V and 6 bases from J, the junction contained 6 bases not matched to a gene. The CDR3 has 14 amino acids. CDR1 is MGHDK, CDR2 SYGVNS, per germline. The CDR3 is CASSELQGSDTQYF. In nucleotides, the CDR3 is TGTGCCAGCAGTGAGTTACAGGGGTCCGATACGCAGTATTTT. Combining the CDR3 with reference TRBV25-1 and TRBJ2-3 gives the whole variable domain EADIYQTPRYLVIGTGKKITLECSQTMGHDKMYWYQQDPGMELHLIHYSYGVNSTEKGDLSSESTVSRIRTEHFPLTLESARPSHTSQYLCASSELQGSDTQYFGPGTRLTVL.

The chain links TRBV19 to TRBJ2-3, with TRBD1 matching over 7 bases. Germline V gives CDR1 LNHDA, CDR2 SQIVND (reference sequence). The ends lost 3 bases at V and 0 bases at J; junction bases unmatched: 3. The CDR3 extends over 15 amino acids. The CDR3 sequence is CASSIHRGSTDTQYF. CDR3 nucleotides: TGTGCCAGTAGTATCCACAGGGGTAGCACAGATACGCAGTATTTT.

The V call is TRBV24-1, the J call TRBJ1-6, with D tentatively TRBD1 (6 bases). CDR1 and CDR2 from the germline V gene are KGHDR and SFDVKD. The length of the CDR3 is 13 residues. Trimming cost V 9 bases and J 8 bases, with 13 bases left between them. The CDR3 is CATQDRFHSPLHF. The DNA for the CDR3 is TGTGCCACCCAAGACAGGTTCCATTCACCCCTCCACTTT.

A remark on this clone: Relative to the germline gene, one junction end is altered; a read error may explain this. The V call is TRBV3-1 (or the pseudogene TRBV3-2), the J call TRBJ1-2; 9 positions agree with TRBD1. CDR3 length: 17 amino acids. Germline values: CDR1 LGHDT, CDR2 YNNKEL (reference sequence). The chain's CDR3 is CASRQGSGTGNNYGYTF. CDR3 nucleotides: TGTGCCAGCAGACAAGGATCCGGGACAGGGAACAACTATGGCTACACCTTC.